Listed below are T cell receptor beta chains from one sample, sequenced in a study of identical twins. TCRdb re-called the 5' RACE reads with MiXCR, one entry per CDR3 protein. The repertoire holds 500,000 or so distinct CDR3 sequences, 14% seen once, with 0.98% in the top ten. The sample was also linked to a second study, of yellow fever vaccine responses in identical twins.

Sequencing input: CD4+ T cells sorted from blood. These receptors all come from a woman between 18 and 30 years old in good health. Each CDR3 is given with its conserved first and last residue.

V	J	CDR3
TRBV28	TRBJ2-1	CASNMGLAVYNEQFF
TRBV5-4	TRBJ2-5	CASSHGGWDQETQYF
TRBV20-1	TRBJ2-7	CSARDRSTYEQYF
TRBV12-3/TRBV12-4	TRBJ2-1	CASSFGISGGNEQFF
TRBV12-3/TRBV12-4	TRBJ1-5	CASSLGTGGDQPQHF
TRBV7-3	TRBJ2-7	CASSSQTGEAYEQYF
TRBV6-1	TRBJ1-6	CAGQEGRDSPLHF
TRBV6-1	TRBJ2-7	CASSPWTGGFPYEQYF
TRBV15	TRBJ2-6	CATSRVSGVSGANVLTF
TRBV5-1	TRBJ2-2	CASSLPGSTGELFF
TRBV5-1	TRBJ2-6	CASSSQPGVGANVLTF
TRBV10-3	TRBJ2-3	CAISDPLGADTQYF
TRBV3-1	TRBJ2-1	CASSHPQWGLAGGDEQFF
TRBV7-2	TRBJ1-1	CASGKTGSGRLQAFF
TRBV6-2/TRBV6-3	TRBJ2-1	CASHPSGSRANEQFF
TRBV12-3/TRBV12-4	TRBJ2-7	CASSRTYEQYF
TRBV7-9	TRBJ1-3	CAVTSVVWGLSGNTIYF
TRBV29-1	TRBJ2-3	CSVALERTDTQYF
TRBV12-3/TRBV12-4	TRBJ2-2	CASTSAGATGELFF
TRBV4-3	TRBJ1-6	CASSQDRDSPLHF
TRBV7-6	TRBJ2-5	CASSSRLETQYF
TRBV27	TRBJ2-1	CASSLREGNEQFF
TRBV5-1	TRBJ1-1	CASSLAQGVSEAFF
TRBV20-1	TRBJ2-7	CSAPTSGTSYEQYF
TRBV7-2	TRBJ2-1	CASSPWTGNEQFF
TRBV5-1	TRBJ1-6	CASRETLDSPLHF
TRBV5-1	TRBJ2-2	CASSFSSANTGELFF
TRBV12-3/TRBV12-4	TRBJ2-7	CASKIPGSSYEQYF
TRBV20-1	TRBJ2-4	CSAREDRTKNIQYF
TRBV6-1	TRBJ2-1	CASGSHRGSGLGDYNEQFF
TRBV7-2	TRBJ2-7	CASSLRGNAYEQYF
TRBV29-1	TRBJ2-7	CSATGPPYEQYF
TRBV11-2	TRBJ2-5	CASSPTGSLGETQYF
TRBV6-2/TRBV6-3	TRBJ2-1	CASSSHPVRLAGGIYNEQFF
TRBV5-1	TRBJ1-2	CASSLGTGTRTGYTF
TRBV20-1	TRBJ1-5	CSARRGAGDSNQPQHF
TRBV28	TRBJ2-3	CASSGALGEDTQYF
TRBV4-3	TRBJ2-5	CASSQDRGFGETQYF
TRBV6-1	TRBJ1-1	CASSRGTAMNTEAFF
TRBV18	TRBJ2-3	CASSYGSLEGDTQYF
TRBV5-1	TRBJ2-1	CASSLTGSSYNEQFF
TRBV12-3/TRBV12-4	TRBJ2-1	CASSSPTSGGPSSYNEQFF
TRBV3-1	TRBJ1-1	CASSLDRSSQAFF
TRBV7-2	TRBJ2-3	CASSPRQGTQYF
TRBV28	TRBJ2-7	CASSLREDEQYF
TRBV4-2	TRBJ1-5	CASSQELGDQPQHF
TRBV4-2	TRBJ2-5	CASAAGETQYF
TRBV29-1	TRBJ2-3	CSVGPRGGTDTQYF
TRBV7-9	TRBJ2-1	CASSKPSTNEQFF
TRBV5-1	TRBJ1-1	CASSPGQIREAFF
TRBV12-3/TRBV12-4	TRBJ1-1	CASSLVGGTNTEAFF
TRBV6-2/TRBV6-3	TRBJ2-1	CASSHGTSGRGQFF
TRBV4-2	TRBJ2-6	CASSQRTSGGSGANVLTF
TRBV7-3	TRBJ2-1	CASSNGQKVYNEQFF